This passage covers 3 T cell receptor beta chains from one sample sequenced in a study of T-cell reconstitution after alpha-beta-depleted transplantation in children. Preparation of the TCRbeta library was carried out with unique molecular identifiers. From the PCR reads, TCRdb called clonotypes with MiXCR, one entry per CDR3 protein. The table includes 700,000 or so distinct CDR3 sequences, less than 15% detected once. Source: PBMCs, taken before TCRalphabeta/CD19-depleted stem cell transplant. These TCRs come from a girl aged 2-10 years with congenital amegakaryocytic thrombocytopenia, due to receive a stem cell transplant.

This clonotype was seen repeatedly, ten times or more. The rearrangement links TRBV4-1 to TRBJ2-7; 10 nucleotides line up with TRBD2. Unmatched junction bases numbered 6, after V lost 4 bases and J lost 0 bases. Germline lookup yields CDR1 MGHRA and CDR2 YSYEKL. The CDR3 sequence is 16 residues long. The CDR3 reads CASSLLAGDLSYEQYF. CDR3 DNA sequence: TGCGCCAGCAGCCTGCTAGCGGGAGACCTCTCCTACGAGCAGTACTTC.

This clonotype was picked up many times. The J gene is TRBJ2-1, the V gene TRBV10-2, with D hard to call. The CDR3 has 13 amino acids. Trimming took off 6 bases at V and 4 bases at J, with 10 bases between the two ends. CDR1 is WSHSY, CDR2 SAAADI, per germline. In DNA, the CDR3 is TGCGCCAGCAGGCGACTGCCTTACAATGAGCAGTTCTTC. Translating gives CASRRLPYNEQFF.

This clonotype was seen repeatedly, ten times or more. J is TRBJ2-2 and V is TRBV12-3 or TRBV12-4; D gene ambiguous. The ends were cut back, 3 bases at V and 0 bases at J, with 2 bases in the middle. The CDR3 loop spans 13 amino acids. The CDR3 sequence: CASSFANTGELFF. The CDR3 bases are TGTGCCAGCAGTTTCGCGAACACCGGGGAGCTGTTTTTT.